The rows below give T cell receptor beta chains drawn from one sample of a study of cytomegalovirus exposure and HLA in healthy donors. Libraries were prepared by immunoSEQ multiplex PCR; TCRdb keeps only in-frame clonotypes and omits some of them. There are about 51,000 clones in the sample, with 25% to 30% held by the top ten. The material sequenced was PBMCs. The receptors shown here come from a man aged 40-49 years in good health and CMV-seropositive. Both conserved end residues are part of each CDR3. Each record gives: J gene, D gene, V gene, CDR3 protein, CDR3 DNA. D genes are given only for firm matches.

J gene: TRBJ2-1; D gene: TRBD1; V gene: TRBV6-5; CDR3 protein: CASSSTSDRADEQFF; CDR3 DNA: TGTGCCAGCAGCTCTACTTCGGACAGGGCTGATGAGCAGTTCTTC
J gene: TRBJ2-2; D gene: TRBD2; V gene: TRBV7-2; CDR3 protein: CASSIPLAGRNTGELFF; CDR3 DNA: TGTGCCAGCAGCATCCCACTAGCGGGGCGGAACACCGGGGAGCTGTTTTTT
J gene: TRBJ2-5; D gene: -; V gene: TRBV7-2; CDR3 protein: CASSLAGSQETQYF; CDR3 DNA: TGTGCCAGCAGCTTAGCAGGGAGCCAGGAGACCCAGTACTTC
J gene: TRBJ2-7; D gene: -; V gene: TRBV7-8; CDR3 protein: CASSLGGGRIHEQYF; CDR3 DNA: TGTGCCAGCAGCTTAGGGGGGGGGCGGATCCACGAGCAGTACTTC
J gene: TRBJ1-1; D gene: -; V gene: TRBV6-5; CDR3 protein: CASRELERGTEAFF; CDR3 DNA: TGTGCCAGCAGAGAACTAGAGCGAGGGACTGAAGCTTTCTTT
J gene: TRBJ2-1; D gene: -; V gene: TRBV6-4; CDR3 protein: CASSTSSARARGEQFF; CDR3 DNA: TGTGCCAGCAGTACCTCTAGCGCCCGGGCTAGGGGTGAGCAGTTCTTC
J gene: TRBJ1-6; D gene: -; V gene: TRBV7-2; CDR3 protein: CASSLERVNSPLHF; CDR3 DNA: TGTGCCAGCAGCTTAGAACGGGTCAATTCACCCCTCCACTTT
J gene: TRBJ2-6; D gene: TRBD1; V gene: TRBV9; CDR3 protein: CASSHSRDRGTTGANVLTF; CDR3 DNA: TGTGCCAGCAGCCATTCCCGGGACAGGGGAACCACTGGGGCCAACGTCCTGACTTTC
J gene: TRBJ2-1; D gene: TRBD1; V gene: TRBV4-2; CDR3 protein: CASSAPSGQGSYNEQFF; CDR3 DNA: TGTGCCAGCAGCGCACCCTCCGGACAGGGCTCCTACAATGAGCAGTTCTTC
J gene: TRBJ2-1; D gene: -; V gene: TRBV29-1; CDR3 protein: CSARAYEGGEQFF; CDR3 DNA: TGCAGCGCCAGGGCTTACGAAGGGGGTGAGCAGTTCTTC
J gene: TRBJ1-5; D gene: -; V gene: TRBV10-3; CDR3 protein: CAISESTRGGNQPQHF; CDR3 DNA: TGTGCCATCAGTGAGTCGACGCGGGGGGGCAATCAGCCCCAGCATTTT
J gene: TRBJ1-2; D gene: TRBD1; V gene: TRBV18; CDR3 protein: CASSPETGEVDGYTF; CDR3 DNA: TGTGCCAGCTCACCTGAGACAGGGGAGGTCGATGGCTACACCTTC
J gene: TRBJ1-2; D gene: -; V gene: TRBV19; CDR3 protein: CASSSVPPAMFEVYGYTF; CDR3 DNA: TGTGCCAGTAGTAGCGTCCCGCCAGCGATGTTTGAAGTCTATGGCTACACCTTC
J gene: TRBJ2-7; D gene: TRBD1; V gene: TRBV7-9; CDR3 protein: CASSGQGYEQYF; CDR3 DNA: TGTGCCAGCAGCGGACAGGGCTACGAGCAGTACTTC
J gene: TRBJ1-1; D gene: -; V gene: TRBV28; CDR3 protein: CASSFGGRNTEAFF; CDR3 DNA: TGTGCCAGCAGTTTCGGGGGAAGGAACACTGAAGCTTTCTTT
J gene: TRBJ2-3; D gene: -; V gene: TRBV6-1; CDR3 protein: CASSEEGGGLDTQYF; CDR3 DNA: TGTGCCAGCAGTGAAGAAGGGGGTGGTTTAGATACGCAGTATTTT
J gene: TRBJ2-5; D gene: TRBD1; V gene: TRBV19; CDR3 protein: CASSIKQGASETQYF; CDR3 DNA: TGTGCCAGTAGTATAAAACAGGGGGCGTCCGAGACCCAGTACTTC
J gene: TRBJ1-2; D gene: -; V gene: TRBV19; CDR3 protein: CASSIGTEDGYTF; CDR3 DNA: TGTGCCAGTAGTATAGGGACTGAGGATGGCTACACCTTC
J gene: TRBJ1-1; D gene: TRBD1; V gene: TRBV28; CDR3 protein: CASRNTGQGNTEAFF; CDR3 DNA: TGTGCCAGCAGGAACACGGGACAGGGGAACACTGAAGCTTTCTTT
J gene: TRBJ1-1; D gene: TRBD1; V gene: TRBV27; CDR3 protein: CASSLWWGGQANTEAFF; CDR3 DNA: TGTGCCAGCAGTTTATGGTGGGGGGGACAGGCTAACACTGAAGCTTTCTTT
J gene: TRBJ2-7; D gene: TRBD2; V gene: TRBV27; CDR3 protein: CASSLQRETEQYF; CDR3 DNA: TGTGCCAGCAGTTTACAGCGGGAGACCGAGCAGTACTTC
J gene: TRBJ2-2; D gene: -; V gene: TRBV5-6; CDR3 protein: CASSFTDRNTGELFF; CDR3 DNA: TGTGCCAGCAGCTTCACCGACAGGAACACCGGGGAGCTGTTTTTT
J gene: TRBJ1-5; D gene: -; V gene: TRBV30; CDR3 protein: CAWKRQGGNQPQHF; CDR3 DNA: TGTGCCTGGAAGAGGCAGGGAGGGAATCAGCCCCAGCATTTT
J gene: TRBJ2-7; D gene: -; V gene: TRBV28; CDR3 protein: CASSLPQTYEQYF; CDR3 DNA: TGTGCCAGCAGTTTACCCCAGACCTACGAGCAGTACTTC
J gene: TRBJ1-2; D gene: -; V gene: TRBV29-1; CDR3 protein: CSVLPGNYGYTF; CDR3 DNA: TGCAGCGTTCTACCAGGGAACTATGGCTACACCTTC
J gene: TRBJ1-5; D gene: -; V gene: TRBV13; CDR3 protein: CASSLGGEDSNQPQHF; CDR3 DNA: TGTGCCAGCAGCTTAGGAGGGGAAGATAGCAATCAGCCCCAGCATTTT
J gene: TRBJ2-1; D gene: -; V gene: TRBV6-4; CDR3 protein: CASSPTSREQFF; CDR3 DNA: TGTGCCAGCAGTCCTACTAGTCGAGAGCAGTTCTTC
J gene: TRBJ1-2; D gene: TRBD1; V gene: TRBV29-1; CDR3 protein: CSVQGASGYTF; CDR3 DNA: TGCAGCGTTCAGGGGGCTAGTGGCTACACCTTC
J gene: TRBJ1-2; D gene: TRBD1; V gene: TRBV5-4; CDR3 protein: CASSLQGGDGYTF; CDR3 DNA: TGTGCCAGCAGCTTGCAGGGGGGCGATGGCTACACCTTC
J gene: TRBJ2-3; D gene: TRBD2; V gene: TRBV7-2; CDR3 protein: CASSRGLATDTQYF; CDR3 DNA: TGTGCCAGCAGCCGAGGACTAGCTACAGATACGCAGTATTTT
J gene: TRBJ2-7; D gene: -; V gene: TRBV6-1; CDR3 protein: CASSEGTGTTYEQYF; CDR3 DNA: TGTGCCAGCAGTGAAGGAACAGGAACCACCTACGAGCAGTACTTC
J gene: TRBJ2-1; D gene: TRBD2; V gene: TRBV6-1; CDR3 protein: CASGRGDLNEQFF; CDR3 DNA: TGTGCCAGCGGGCGGGGGGATTTAAATGAGCAGTTCTTC
J gene: TRBJ1-1; D gene: -; V gene: TRBV18; CDR3 protein: CASSPPWGGNTEAFF; CDR3 DNA: TGTGCCAGCTCACCCCCCTGGGGGGGCAACACTGAAGCTTTCTTT
J gene: TRBJ2-7; D gene: -; V gene: TRBV5-4; CDR3 protein: CASSFDLGEQYF; CDR3 DNA: TGTGCCAGCAGCTTTGACTTGGGCGAGCAGTACTTC
J gene: TRBJ1-1; D gene: -; V gene: TRBV30; CDR3 protein: CAWSSPGTLDFF; CDR3 DNA: TGTGCCTGGAGTTCACCCGGGACATTAGATTTCTTT
J gene: TRBJ2-3; D gene: TRBD1; V gene: TRBV7-2; CDR3 protein: CASSLVRQGADTQYF; CDR3 DNA: TGTGCCAGCAGCTTAGTTAGACAGGGGGCAGATACGCAGTATTTT
J gene: TRBJ1-6; D gene: TRBD1; V gene: TRBV6-5; CDR3 protein: CASSPGQDISPLHF; CDR3 DNA: TGTGCCAGCAGCCCGGGACAGGATATTTCACCCCTCCACTTT
J gene: TRBJ2-1; D gene: TRBD1; V gene: TRBV5-4; CDR3 protein: CASSLERDRGNEQFF; CDR3 DNA: TGTGCCAGCAGCTTGGAAAGGGACAGGGGCAATGAGCAGTTCTTC
J gene: TRBJ2-7; D gene: -; V gene: TRBV30; CDR3 protein: CAWSGGGEQYF; CDR3 DNA: TGTGCCTGGAGTGGAGGGGGCGAGCAGTACTTC
J gene: TRBJ2-2; D gene: TRBD2; V gene: TRBV7-8; CDR3 protein: CASSLEAGGLTGELFF; CDR3 DNA: TGTGCCAGCAGCTTAGAAGCGGGAGGGCTCACCGGGGAGCTGTTTTTT
J gene: TRBJ1-5; D gene: TRBD1; V gene: TRBV4-1; CDR3 protein: CASSQLEQGSGTGDNQPQHF; CDR3 DNA: TGCGCCAGCAGCCAACTAGAACAAGGCTCCGGGACAGGGGACAATCAGCCCCAGCATTTT
J gene: TRBJ2-7; D gene: -; V gene: TRBV27; CDR3 protein: CASSLSIGAAEQYF; CDR3 DNA: TGTGCCAGCAGTTTATCCATTGGGGCTGCGGAGCAGTACTTC
J gene: TRBJ1-2; D gene: -; V gene: TRBV4-2; CDR3 protein: CASSQVTGEGYTF; CDR3 DNA: TGTGCCAGCAGCCAAGTAACGGGGGAAGGCTACACCTTC
J gene: TRBJ2-7; D gene: TRBD2; V gene: TRBV27; CDR3 protein: CASSPSGGVSYEQYF; CDR3 DNA: TGTGCCAGCAGCCCTAGCGGGGGGGTCTCCTACGAGCAGTACTTC
J gene: TRBJ1-4; D gene: -; V gene: TRBV18; CDR3 protein: CASSLGPGGDEKLFF; CDR3 DNA: TGTGCCAGCTCACTCGGGCCCGGAGGGGACGAAAAACTGTTTTTT
J gene: TRBJ1-5; D gene: TRBD1; V gene: TRBV27; CDR3 protein: CASRQGSYSNQPQHF; CDR3 DNA: TGTGCCAGCCGACAGGGTTCTTATAGCAATCAGCCCCAGCATTTT
J gene: TRBJ2-7; D gene: -; V gene: TRBV29-1; CDR3 protein: CSVAEGAYEQYF; CDR3 DNA: TGCAGCGTTGCCGAGGGGGCCTACGAGCAGTACTTC